One T cell receptor beta chain is described in this entry. Unsorted PBMC replicate PCRs used about 280 ng DNA, 30,000 to 35,000 T cell genomes. Original methodology: ImmunoSEQ sequences covered only the junction and lacked quality scores; filtering therefore differed. Libraries were prepared by immunoSEQ multiplex PCR; TCRdb keeps only in-frame clonotypes and omits some of them. That table furnishes V, J and clone size, whereas the DNA furnished D and trimming. This repertoire shows fewer than 650,000 clones, 76% found once; its top ten account for approximately 13%. The data are from a study of shared clonotypes between healthy human individuals. This CDR3 is 13 amino acids long. CDR1 SGHNT and CDR2 YYREEE come from the germline V gene (reference sequence). V dropped 0 bases and J dropped 1 base, with 3 bases sitting between them. Among the donors, all were Caucasian adults who lived in Nashville, Tennessee.

This TCR was recovered from a middle-aged woman in good health. Some clones in this sample may be carry-over from other donors' samples. The sample was PBMCs. This rearrangement joins TRBV5-4 to TRBJ2-3; D is unclear. The chain's CDR3 is CASSLAGTDTQYF. As DNA, the CDR3 is TGTGCCAGCAGCTTGGCTGGCACAGATACGCAGTATTTT.